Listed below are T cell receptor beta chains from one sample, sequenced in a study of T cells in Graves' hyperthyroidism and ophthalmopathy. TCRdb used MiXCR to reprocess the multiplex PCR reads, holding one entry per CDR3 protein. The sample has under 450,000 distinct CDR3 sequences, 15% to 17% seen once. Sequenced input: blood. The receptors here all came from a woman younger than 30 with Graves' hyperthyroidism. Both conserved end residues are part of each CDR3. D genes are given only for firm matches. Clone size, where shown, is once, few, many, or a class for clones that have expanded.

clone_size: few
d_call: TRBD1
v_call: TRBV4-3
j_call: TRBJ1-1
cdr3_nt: TGCGCCAGCAGCCAAGATCACAGGGGCGCTAACACTGAAGCTTTCTTT
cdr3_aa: CASSQDHRGANTEAFF

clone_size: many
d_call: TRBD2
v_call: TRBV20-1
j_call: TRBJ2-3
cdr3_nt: TGCAGTGCTAGAGAGCCTGGCGGGGGGGCCGCAGATACGCAGTATTTT
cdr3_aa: CSAREPGGGAADTQYF

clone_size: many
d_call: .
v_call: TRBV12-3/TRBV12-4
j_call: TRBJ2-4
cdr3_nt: TGTGCCAGCAGTTTAGCGTCGAGGGGTTTAGACATTCAGTACTTC
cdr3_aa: CASSLASRGLDIQYF

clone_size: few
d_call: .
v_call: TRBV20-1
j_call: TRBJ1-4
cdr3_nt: TGCAGTGCAAAGGGAGGGGGTAGCAATGAAAAACTGTTTTTT
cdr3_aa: CSAKGGGSNEKLFF

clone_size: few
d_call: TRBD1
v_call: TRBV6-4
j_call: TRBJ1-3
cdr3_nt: TGTGCCAGCAGTGACATAGGACAGGGCGTAAACACCATATATTTT
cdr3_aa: CASSDIGQGVNTIYF

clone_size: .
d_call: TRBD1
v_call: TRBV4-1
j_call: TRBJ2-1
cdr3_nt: TGCGCCAACAGCCAAGACATTCGGGACAGGGCCTACAATGAGCAGTTCTTC
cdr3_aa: CANSQDIRDRAYNEQFF

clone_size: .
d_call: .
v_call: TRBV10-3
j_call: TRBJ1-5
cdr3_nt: TGTGCCATCAGTTTGGGACGTTATCAGCCCCAGCATTTT
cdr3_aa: CAISLGRYQPQHF

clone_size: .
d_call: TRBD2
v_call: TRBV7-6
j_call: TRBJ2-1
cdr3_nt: TGTGCCAGCAGCGGGGGACTAGCGGGACTCGGCAATGAGCAGTTCTTC
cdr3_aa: CASSGGLAGLGNEQFF

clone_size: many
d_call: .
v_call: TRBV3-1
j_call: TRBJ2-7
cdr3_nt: TGTGCCAGCAGCCAAGGGGCCAGTTACTACGAGCAGTACTTC
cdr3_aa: CASSQGASYYEQYF

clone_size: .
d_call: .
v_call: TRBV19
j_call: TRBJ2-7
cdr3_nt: TGTGCCGCAGGGCCGACCTACGAGCAGTACTTC
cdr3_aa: CAAGPTYEQYF

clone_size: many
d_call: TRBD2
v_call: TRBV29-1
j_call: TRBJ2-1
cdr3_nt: TGCAGCGCCCACCTAGCGGGAGATAGCAATGAGCAGTTCTTC
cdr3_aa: CSAHLAGDSNEQFF

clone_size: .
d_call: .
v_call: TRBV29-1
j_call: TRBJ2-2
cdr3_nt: TGCAGCGTTGAAGAGGGCGGCGGGACGGTCGGGGAGCTGTTTTTT
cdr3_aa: CSVEEGGGTVGELFF

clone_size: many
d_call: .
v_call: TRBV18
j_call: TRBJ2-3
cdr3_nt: TGTGCCAGCTCACCACTCGTCGACACAGATACGCAGTATTTT
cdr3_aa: CASSPLVDTDTQYF

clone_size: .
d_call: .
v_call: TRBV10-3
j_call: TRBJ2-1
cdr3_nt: TGTGCCATCAGTGACCGACAGAATTACTACAATGAGCAGTTCTTC
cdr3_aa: CAISDRQNYYNEQFF

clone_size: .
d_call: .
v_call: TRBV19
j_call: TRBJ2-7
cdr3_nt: TGTGCCAGTAGTATCGGTCGGCAGGAGATAACCTACGAGCAGTACTTC
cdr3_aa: CASSIGRQEITYEQYF

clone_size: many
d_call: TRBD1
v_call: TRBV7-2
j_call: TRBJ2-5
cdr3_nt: TGTGCCAGCAGCTCAACCAGAGGGACAGGACTGGGAGAGACCCAGTACTTC
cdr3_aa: CASSSTRGTGLGETQYF

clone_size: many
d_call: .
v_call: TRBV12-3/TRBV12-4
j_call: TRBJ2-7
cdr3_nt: TGTGCCAGCAGTTTAGTGGATGTGGGAACAGACGAGCAGTACTTC
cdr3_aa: CASSLVDVGTDEQYF

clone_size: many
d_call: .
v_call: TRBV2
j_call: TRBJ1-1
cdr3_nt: TGTGCCAGCATTTTAACCCCGAACACTGAAGCTTTCTTT
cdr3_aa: CASILTPNTEAFF

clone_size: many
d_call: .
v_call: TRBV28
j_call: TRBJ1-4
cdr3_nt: TGTGCCAGCAGTATTCCCACGGGCGGAAATGAAAAACTGTTTTTT
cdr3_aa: CASSIPTGGNEKLFF

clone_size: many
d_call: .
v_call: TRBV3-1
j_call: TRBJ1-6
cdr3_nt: TGTGCCAGTAGCCGGACCGCAGGGGCGTATTCACCCCTCCACTTT
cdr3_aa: CASSRTAGAYSPLHF

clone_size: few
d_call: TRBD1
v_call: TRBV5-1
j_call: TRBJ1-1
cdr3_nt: TGCGCCAGCAGCTTCGGACAGGGGCGAGTTAGCACTGAAGCTTTCTTT
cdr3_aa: CASSFGQGRVSTEAFF

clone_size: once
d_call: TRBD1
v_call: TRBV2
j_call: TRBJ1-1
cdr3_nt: TGTGCCAGCGCCTCCTCACAGGGGAGGAACACTGAAGCTTTCTTT
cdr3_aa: CASASSQGRNTEAFF

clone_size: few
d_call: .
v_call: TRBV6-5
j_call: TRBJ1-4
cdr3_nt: TGTGCCAGCAGTTACTCGGCCAGTAATGAAAAACTGTTTTTT
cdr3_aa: CASSYSASNEKLFF

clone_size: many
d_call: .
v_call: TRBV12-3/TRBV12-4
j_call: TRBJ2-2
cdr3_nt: TGTGCCAGCAGGAAAGACAGGCGGTACGGGGAGCTGTTTTTT
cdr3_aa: CASRKDRRYGELFF

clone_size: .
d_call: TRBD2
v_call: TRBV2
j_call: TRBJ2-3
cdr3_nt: TGTGCCAGTCAGGAGGGGCTAGCGGGGGGCGCAGATACGCAGTATTTT
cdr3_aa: CASQEGLAGGADTQYF

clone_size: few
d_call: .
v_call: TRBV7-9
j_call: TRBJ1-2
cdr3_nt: TGTGCCAGCAGCTTAGAGTCCGGGCCCTACACCTTC
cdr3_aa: CASSLESGPYTF

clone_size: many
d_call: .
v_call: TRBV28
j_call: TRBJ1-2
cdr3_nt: TGTGCCAGCAGTTTCTGGGGGTCTTATGGGAACTATGGCTACACCTTC
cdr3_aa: CASSFWGSYGNYGYTF

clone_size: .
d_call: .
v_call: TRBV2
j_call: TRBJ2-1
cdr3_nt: TGTGCCAGCAGTGGGGAATCCTACAATGAGCAGTTCTTC
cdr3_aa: CASSGESYNEQFF

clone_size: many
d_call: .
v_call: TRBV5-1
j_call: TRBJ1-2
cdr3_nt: TGCGCCAGCAGCTTGGTGGGTGAAAATGGCTACACCTTC
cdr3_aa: CASSLVGENGYTF

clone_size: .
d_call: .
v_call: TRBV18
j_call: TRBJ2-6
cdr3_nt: TGTGCCAGCTCACCACAGCGCTCTGGGGCCAACGTCCTGACTTTC
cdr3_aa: CASSPQRSGANVLTF

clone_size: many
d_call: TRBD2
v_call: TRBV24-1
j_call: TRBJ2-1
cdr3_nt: TGTGCCACCAGTGACTCTAGCGGAAGTAACTCCTACAATGAGCAGTTCTTC
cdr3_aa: CATSDSSGSNSYNEQFF

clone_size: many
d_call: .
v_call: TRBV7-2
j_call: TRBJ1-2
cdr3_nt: TGTGCCAGCAGCTTAGACGGCAGAGGGAACTATGGCTACACCTTC
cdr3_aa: CASSLDGRGNYGYTF

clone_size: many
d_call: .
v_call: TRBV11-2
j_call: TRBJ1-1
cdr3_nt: TGTGCCAGCAGCTTAGTGGGAACGCAGAAAGCTTTCTTT
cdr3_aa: CASSLVGTQKAFF

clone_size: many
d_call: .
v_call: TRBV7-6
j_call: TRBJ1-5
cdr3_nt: TGTGCCAGCAGCCCGAGGAACAATCAGCCCCAGCATTTT
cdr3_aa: CASSPRNNQPQHF

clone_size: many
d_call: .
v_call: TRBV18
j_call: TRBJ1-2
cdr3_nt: TGTGCCAGCTCGTCAGGGTTACCGTCTAACTATGGCTACACCTTC
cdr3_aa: CASSSGLPSNYGYTF